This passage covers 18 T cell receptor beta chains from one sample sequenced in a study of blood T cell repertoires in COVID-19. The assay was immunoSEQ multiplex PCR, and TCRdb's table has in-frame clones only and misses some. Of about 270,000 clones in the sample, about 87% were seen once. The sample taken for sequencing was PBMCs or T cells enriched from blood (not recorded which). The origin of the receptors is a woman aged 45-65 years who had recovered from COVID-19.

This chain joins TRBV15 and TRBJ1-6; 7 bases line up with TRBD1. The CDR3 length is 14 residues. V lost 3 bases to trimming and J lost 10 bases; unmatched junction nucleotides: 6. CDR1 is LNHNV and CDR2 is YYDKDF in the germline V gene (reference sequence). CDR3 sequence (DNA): TGTGCCACCAGCAGCGACAGGGCCCTGTCACCCCTCCACTTT. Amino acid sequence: CATSSDRALSPLHF.

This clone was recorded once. The chain's CDR3 is CASSPKAGISNQPQHF. The DNA of the CDR3 is TGTGCCAGCAGCCCTAAGGCAGGGATAAGCAATCAGCCCCAGCATTTT. The gene calls are TRBV28 and TRBJ1-5; TRBD1 is a possible D gene (5 bases). The V and J ends lost 6 bases and 1 base respectively, with 16 bases between them. Germline CDR1 and CDR2: MDHEN and SYDVKM. CDR3 size: 16 residues.

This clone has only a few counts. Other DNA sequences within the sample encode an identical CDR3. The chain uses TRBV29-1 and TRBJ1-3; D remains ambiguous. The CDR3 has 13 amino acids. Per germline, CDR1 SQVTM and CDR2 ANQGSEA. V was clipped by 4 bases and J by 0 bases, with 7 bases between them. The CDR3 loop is CSVGGSSGNTIYF. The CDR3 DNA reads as TGCAGCGTTGGCGGGAGCTCTGGAAACACCATATATTTT. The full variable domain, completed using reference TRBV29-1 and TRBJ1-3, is SAVISQKPSRDICQRGTSLTIQCQVDSQVTMMFWYRQQPGQSLTLIATANQGSEATYESGFVIDKFPISRPNLTFSTLTVSNMSPEDSSIYLCSVGGSSGNTIYFGEGSWLTVV.

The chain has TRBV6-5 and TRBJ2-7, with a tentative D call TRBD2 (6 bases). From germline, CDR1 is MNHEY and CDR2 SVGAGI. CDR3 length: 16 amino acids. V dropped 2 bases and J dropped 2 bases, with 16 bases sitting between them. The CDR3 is CASSYPLARATYEQYF. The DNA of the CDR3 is TGTGCCAGCAGTTACCCGCTAGCGCGAGCTACCTACGAGCAGTACTTC.

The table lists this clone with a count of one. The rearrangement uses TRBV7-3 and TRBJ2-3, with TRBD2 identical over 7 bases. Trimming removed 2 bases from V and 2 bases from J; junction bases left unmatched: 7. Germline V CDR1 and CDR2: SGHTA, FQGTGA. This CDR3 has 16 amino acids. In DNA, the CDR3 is TGTGCCAGCAGCTTAGGAGGAGCGGGACCCACAGATACGCAGTATTTT. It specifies CASSLGGAGPTDTQYF.

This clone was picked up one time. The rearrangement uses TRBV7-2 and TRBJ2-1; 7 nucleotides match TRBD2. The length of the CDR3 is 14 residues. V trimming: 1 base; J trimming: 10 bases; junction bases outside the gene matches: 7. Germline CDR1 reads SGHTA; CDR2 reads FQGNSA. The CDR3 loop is CASSLGEGSREQFF. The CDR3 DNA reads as TGTGCCAGCAGCTTAGGGGAGGGTTCGAGGGAGCAGTTCTTC.

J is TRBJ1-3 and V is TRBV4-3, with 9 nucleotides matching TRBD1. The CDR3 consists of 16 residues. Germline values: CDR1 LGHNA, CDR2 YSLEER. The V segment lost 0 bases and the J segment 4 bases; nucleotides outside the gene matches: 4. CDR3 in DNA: TGCGCCAGCAGCCAAGAAGGACAGGGGCGAGGAAACACCATATATTTT. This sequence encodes CASSQEGQGRGNTIYF.

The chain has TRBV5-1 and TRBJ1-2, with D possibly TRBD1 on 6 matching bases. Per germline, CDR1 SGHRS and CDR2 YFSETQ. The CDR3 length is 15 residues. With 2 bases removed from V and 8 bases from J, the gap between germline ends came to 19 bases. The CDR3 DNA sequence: TGCGCCAGCAGCTTAGATGTGCGGACAGTGGACGGCTACACCTTC. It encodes CASSLDVRTVDGYTF. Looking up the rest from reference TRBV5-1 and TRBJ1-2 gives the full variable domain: KAGVTQTPRYLIKTRGQQVTLSCSPISGHRSVSWYQQTPGQGLQFLFEYFSETQRNKGNFPGRFSGRQFSNSRSEMNVSTLELGDSALYLCASSLDVRTVDGYTFGSGTRLTVV.

In DNA, the CDR3 is TGTGCCAGCAGCTTAGGGATAGGCGGCCCGATCGGAAACACCATATATTTT. Translated: CASSLGIGGPIGNTIYF. The rearrangement links TRBV7-2 to TRBJ1-3; D remains unclear. CDR1 and CDR2 (germline): SGHTA, FQGNSA. The CDR3 extends over 17 amino acids. Trimming took off 1 base at V and 4 bases at J, with 17 bases between the two ends.

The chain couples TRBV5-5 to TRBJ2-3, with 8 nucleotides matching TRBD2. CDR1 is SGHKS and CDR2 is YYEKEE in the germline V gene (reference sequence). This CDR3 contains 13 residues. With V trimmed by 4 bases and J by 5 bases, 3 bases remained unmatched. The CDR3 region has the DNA TGTGCCAGCAGCCGGGCGGGGGGAGATACGCAGTATTTT. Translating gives CASSRAGGDTQYF. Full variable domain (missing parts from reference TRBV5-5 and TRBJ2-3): DAGVTQSPTHLIKTRGQQVTLRCSPISGHKSVSWYQQVLGQGPQFIFQYYEKEERGRGNFPDRFSARQFPNYSSELNVNALLLGDSALYLCASSRAGGDTQYFGPGTRLTVL.

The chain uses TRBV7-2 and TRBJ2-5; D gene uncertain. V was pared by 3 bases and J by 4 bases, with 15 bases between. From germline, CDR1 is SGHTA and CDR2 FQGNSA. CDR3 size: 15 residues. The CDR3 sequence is CASSLGSLTGETQYF. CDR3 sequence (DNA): TGTGCCAGCAGCTTGGGCTCTCTCACCGGAGAGACCCAGTACTTC.

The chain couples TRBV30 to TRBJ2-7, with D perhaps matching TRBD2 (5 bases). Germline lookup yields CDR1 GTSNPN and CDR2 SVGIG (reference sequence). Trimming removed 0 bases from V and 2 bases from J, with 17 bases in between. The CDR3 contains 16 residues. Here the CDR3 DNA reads TGTGCCTGGAGTGTATCCTCCGGGATCATTACCTACGAGCAGTACTTC. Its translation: CAWSVSSGIITYEQYF.

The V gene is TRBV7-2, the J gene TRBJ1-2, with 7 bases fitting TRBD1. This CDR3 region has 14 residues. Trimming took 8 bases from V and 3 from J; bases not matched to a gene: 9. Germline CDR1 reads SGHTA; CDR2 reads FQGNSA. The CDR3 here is CASQRQGLDYGYTF. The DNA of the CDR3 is TGTGCCAGCCAAAGACAGGGATTGGACTATGGCTACACCTTC.

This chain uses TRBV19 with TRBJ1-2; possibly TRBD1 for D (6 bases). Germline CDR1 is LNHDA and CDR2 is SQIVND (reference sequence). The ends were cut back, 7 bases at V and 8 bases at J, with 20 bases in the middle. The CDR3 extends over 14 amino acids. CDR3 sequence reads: CASMTSAGVGGYTF. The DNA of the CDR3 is TGTGCCAGTATGACTTCCGCAGGGGTCGGCGGCTACACCTTC.

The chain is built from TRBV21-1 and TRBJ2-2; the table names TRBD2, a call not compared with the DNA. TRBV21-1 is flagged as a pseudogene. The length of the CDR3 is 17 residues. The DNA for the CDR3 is TGTGCCAGCAGCAAAGAGAGGGAGCGGGAGGACACCGGGGAGCTGTTTTTT. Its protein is CASSKEREREDTGELFF.

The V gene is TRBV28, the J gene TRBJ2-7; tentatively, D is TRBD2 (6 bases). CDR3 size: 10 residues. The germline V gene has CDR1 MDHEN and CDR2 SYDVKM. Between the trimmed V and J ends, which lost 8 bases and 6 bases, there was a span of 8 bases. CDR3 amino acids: CASGRSEQYF. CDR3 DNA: TGTGCCAGCGGGAGGTCCGAGCAGTACTTC.

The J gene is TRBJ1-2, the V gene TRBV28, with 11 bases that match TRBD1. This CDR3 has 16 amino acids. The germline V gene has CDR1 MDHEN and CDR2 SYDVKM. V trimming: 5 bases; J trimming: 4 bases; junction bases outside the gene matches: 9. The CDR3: CASSPPSGQGAYGYTF. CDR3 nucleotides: TGTGCCAGCAGTCCTCCATCCGGACAGGGGGCCTATGGCTACACCTTC.

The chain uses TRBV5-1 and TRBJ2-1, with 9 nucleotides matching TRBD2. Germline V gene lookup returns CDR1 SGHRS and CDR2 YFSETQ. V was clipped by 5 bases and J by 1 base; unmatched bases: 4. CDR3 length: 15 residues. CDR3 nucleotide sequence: TGCGCCAGCAGATATAGCGGGAGATCCTACAATGAGCAGTTCTTC. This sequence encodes CASRYSGRSYNEQFF.